This TCR beta chain was documented in a study of T cells after yellow fever vaccination. Study-wide background: It was SMART-Seq v4 Ultra Low Input that prepared the fractions with low cell numbers. Regarding the study as a whole: Peaking on day 5 versus 15, the secondary response was faster but weaker. Reappearance after the booster was seen for most primary-vaccination clones, at around 95% CD4 and about 90% CD8.

The germline V gene encodes CDR1 SGHAT and CDR2 FQDESV (reference sequence). After removal of 4 bases from V and 2 bases from J, the junction contained 16 bases not matched to a gene. CDR3 length equals 18 residues. In TCRdb, the 5' RACE reads were re-called with MiXCR into one record per CDR3 protein. The table records around 530,000 distinct CDR3 sequences, about a sixth of them present only once. This clonotype occurred a few times. What it binds is unknown. The rearrangement uses TRBV11-1 and TRBJ1-1; TRBD1 aligns across 7 bases. Sequenced material: PBMCs, taken roughly 5 days after the first yellow fever vaccination. The source of this sequence is a man between 18 and 29 years old who received the YFV17D yellow fever vaccine. The CDR3 reads CASSSRDRARAPNTEAFF. CDR3 bases: TGTGCCAGCAGCTCCCGGGACAGAGCAAGGGCGCCCAACACTGAAGCTTTCTTT.